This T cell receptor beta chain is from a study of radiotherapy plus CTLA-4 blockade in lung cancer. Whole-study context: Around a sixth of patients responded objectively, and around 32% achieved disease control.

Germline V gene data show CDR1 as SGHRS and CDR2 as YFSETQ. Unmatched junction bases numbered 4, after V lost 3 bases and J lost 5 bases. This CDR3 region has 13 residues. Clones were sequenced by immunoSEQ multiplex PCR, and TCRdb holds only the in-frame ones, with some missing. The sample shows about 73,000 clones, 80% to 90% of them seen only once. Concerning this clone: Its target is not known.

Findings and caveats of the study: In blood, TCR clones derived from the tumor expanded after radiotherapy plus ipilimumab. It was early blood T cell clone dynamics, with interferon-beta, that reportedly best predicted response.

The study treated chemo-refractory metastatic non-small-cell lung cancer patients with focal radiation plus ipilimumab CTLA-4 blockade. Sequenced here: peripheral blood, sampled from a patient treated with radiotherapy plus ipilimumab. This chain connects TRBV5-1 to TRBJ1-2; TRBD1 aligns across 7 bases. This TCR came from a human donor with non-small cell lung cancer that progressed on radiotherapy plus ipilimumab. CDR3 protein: CASSYTGDYGYTF. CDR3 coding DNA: TGCGCCAGCAGCTATACAGGGGATTATGGCTACACCTTC.